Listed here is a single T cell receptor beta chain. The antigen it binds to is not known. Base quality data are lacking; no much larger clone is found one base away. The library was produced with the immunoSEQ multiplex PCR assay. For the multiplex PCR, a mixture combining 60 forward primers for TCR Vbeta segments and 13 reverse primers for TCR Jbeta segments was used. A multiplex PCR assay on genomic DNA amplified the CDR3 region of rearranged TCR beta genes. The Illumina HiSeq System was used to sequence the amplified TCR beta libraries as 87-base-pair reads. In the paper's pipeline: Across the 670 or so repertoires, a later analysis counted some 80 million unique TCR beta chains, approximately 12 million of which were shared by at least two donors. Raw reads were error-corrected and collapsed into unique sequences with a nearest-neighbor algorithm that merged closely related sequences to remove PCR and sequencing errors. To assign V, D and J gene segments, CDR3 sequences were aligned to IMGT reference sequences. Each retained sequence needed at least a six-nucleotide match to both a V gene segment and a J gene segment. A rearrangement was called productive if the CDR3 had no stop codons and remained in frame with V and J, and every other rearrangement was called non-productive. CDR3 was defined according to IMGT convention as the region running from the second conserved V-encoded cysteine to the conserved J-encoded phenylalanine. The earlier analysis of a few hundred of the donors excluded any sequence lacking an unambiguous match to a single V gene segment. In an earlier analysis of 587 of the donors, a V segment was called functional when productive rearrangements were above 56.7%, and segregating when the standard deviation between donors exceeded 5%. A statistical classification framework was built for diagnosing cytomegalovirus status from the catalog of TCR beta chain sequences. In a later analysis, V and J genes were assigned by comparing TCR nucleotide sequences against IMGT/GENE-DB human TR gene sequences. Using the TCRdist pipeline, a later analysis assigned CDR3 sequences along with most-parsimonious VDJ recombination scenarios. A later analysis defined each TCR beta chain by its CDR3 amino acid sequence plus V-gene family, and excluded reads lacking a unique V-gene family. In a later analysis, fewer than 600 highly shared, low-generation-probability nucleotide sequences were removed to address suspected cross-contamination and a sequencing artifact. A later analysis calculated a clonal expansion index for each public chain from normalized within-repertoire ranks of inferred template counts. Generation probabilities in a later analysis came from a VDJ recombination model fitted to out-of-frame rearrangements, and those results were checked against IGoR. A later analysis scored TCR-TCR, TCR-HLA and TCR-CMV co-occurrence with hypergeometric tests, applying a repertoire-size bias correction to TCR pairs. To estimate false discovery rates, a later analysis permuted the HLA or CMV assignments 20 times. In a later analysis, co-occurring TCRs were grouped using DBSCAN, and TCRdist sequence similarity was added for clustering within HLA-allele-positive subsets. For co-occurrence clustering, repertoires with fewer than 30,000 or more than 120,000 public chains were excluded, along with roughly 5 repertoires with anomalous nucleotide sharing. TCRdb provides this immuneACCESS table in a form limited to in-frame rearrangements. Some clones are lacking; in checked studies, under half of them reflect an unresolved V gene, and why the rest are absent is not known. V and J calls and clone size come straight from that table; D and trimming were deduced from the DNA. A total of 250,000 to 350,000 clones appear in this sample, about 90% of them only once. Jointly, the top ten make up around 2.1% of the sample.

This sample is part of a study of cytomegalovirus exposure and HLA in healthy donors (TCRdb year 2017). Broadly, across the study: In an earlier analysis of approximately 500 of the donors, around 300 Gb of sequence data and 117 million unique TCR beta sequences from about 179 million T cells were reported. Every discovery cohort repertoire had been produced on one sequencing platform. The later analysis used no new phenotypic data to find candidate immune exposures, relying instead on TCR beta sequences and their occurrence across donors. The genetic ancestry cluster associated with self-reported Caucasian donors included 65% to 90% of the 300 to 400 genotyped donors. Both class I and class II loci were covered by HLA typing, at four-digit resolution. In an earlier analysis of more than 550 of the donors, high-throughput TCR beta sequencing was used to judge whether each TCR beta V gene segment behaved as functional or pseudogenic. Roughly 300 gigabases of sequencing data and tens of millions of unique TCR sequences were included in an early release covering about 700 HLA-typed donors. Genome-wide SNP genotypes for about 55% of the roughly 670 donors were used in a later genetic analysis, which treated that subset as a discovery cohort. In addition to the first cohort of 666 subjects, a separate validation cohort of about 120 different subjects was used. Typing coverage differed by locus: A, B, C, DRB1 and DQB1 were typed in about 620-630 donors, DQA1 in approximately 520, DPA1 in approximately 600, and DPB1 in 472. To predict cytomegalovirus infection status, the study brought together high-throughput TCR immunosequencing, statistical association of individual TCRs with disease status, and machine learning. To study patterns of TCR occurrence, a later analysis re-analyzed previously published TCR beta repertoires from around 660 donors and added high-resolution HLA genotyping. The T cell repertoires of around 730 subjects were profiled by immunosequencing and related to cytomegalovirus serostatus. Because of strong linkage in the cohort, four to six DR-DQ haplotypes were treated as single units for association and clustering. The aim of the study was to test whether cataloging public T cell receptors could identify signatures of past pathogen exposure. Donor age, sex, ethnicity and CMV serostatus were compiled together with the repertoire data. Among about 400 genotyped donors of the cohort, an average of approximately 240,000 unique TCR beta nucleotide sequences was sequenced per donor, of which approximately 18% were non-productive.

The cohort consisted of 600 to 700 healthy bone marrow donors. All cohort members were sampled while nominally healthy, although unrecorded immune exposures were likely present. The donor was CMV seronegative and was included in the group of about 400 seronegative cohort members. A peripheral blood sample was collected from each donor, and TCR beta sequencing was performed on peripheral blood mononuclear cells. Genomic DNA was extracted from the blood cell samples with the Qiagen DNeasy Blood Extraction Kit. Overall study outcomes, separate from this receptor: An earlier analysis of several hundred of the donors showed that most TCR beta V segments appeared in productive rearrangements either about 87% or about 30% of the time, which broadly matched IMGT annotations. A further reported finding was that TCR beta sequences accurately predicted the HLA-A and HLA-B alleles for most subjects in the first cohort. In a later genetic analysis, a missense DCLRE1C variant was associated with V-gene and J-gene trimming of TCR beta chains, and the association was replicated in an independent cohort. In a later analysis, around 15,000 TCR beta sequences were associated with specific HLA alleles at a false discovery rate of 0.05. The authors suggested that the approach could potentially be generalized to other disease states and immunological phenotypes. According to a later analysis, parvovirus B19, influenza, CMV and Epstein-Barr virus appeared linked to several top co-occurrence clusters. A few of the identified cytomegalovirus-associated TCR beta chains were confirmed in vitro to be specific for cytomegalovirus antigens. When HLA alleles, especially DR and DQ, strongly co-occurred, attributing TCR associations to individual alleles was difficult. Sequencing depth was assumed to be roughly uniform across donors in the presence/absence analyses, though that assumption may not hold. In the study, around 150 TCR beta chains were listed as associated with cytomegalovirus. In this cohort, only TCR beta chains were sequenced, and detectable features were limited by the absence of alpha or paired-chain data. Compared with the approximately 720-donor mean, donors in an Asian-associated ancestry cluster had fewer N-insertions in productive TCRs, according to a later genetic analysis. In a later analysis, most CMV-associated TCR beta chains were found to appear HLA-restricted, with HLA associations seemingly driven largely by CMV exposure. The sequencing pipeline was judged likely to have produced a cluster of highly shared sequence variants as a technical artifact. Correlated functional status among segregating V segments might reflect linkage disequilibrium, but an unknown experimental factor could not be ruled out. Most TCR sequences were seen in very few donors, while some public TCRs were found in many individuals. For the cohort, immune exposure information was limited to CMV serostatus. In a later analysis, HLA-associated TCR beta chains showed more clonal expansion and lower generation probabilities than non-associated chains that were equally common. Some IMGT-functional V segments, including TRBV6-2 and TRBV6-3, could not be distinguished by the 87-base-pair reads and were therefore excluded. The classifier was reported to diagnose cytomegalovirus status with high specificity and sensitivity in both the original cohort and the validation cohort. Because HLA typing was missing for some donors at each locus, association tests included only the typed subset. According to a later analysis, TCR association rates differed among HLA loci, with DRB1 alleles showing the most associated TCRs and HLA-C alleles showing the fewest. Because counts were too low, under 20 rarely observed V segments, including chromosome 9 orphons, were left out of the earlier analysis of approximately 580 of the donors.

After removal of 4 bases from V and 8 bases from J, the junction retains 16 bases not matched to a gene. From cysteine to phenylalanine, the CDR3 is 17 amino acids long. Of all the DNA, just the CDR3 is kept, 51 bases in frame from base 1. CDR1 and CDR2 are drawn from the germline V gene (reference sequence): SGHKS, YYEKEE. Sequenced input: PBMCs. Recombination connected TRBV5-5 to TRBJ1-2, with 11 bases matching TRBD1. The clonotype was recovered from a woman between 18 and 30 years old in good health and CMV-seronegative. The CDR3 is CASSRQEGTGGIYGYTF. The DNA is TGTGCCAGCAGCCGTCAAGAGGGGACAGGGGGAATTTACGGCTACACCTTC.